The text below deals with one TCR beta chain. Its antigen is still unknown. The CDR3 contains 15 residues. The germline V gene has CDR1 SEHNR and CDR2 FQNEAQ (reference sequence). V was trimmed by 2 bases and J by 7 bases, leaving 17 bases between them. This sample stems from a study of identical twins. Points from the study as a whole: Whereas memory repertoires showed no such difference, abundant cord blood beta clonotypes carried fewer insertions.

Healthy Caucasian donors formed the entire cohort. TCRdb passed the 5' RACE reads through MiXCR, listing each CDR3 protein once. The data hold approximately 500,000 distinct CDR3 sequences, with roughly 26% observed a single time. These data were also filed under a second study, of T cells expressing NK-cell markers. That investigation notes: Clarity on HCMV specificity was lacking for the expanded NKG2C+ T cell clones.

The rearrangement links TRBV7-9 to TRBJ1-1; D gene ambiguous. The sample consisted of CD4+ T cells sorted from blood. This TCR derives from a young woman in good health. CDR3 bases: TGTGCCAGCAGCTTATCGTCCTCGGGGAGATATGAAGCTTTCTTT. This translates into CASSLSSSGRYEAFF. The entire variable domain, with the rest obtained from reference TRBV7-9 and TRBJ1-1, is as follows: DTGVSQNPRHKITKRGQNVTFRCDPISEHNRLYWYRQTLGQGPEFLTYFQNEAQLEKSRLLSDRFSAERPKGSFSTLEIQRTEQGDSAMYLCASSLSSSGRYEAFFGQGTRLTVV.